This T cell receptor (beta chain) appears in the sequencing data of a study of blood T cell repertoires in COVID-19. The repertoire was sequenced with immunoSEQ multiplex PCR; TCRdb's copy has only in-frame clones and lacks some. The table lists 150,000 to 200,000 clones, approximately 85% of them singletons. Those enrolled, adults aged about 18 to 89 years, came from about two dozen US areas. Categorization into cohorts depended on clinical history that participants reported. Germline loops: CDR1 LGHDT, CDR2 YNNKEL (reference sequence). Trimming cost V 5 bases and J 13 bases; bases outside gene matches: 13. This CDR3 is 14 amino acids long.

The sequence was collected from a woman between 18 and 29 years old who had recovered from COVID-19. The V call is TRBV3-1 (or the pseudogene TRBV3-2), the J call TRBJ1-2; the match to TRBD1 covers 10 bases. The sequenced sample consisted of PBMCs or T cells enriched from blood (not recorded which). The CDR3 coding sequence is TGTGCCAGCAGCGCACGAACCGGGACAGGGGTTCTCACCTTC. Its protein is CASSARTGTGVLTF.